The clone carrying this T cell receptor beta chain was seen only a few times. As yet, its antigen is unknown. Primed by a sample-barcoded 5' primer and a J-beta primer mix, a second PCR proceeded for about 7 to 12 cycles. Every molecule of cDNA carried a tag from a template-switch adaptor with 12 random nucleotides. CDR3-containing paired-end reads numbering at least 3 million came from each sample. MiXCR was run by TCRdb on the 5' RACE reads, yielding one entry per CDR3 protein. The repertoire holds 700,000 to 950,000 distinct CDR3 sequences, with roughly 60% as singletons. The entry originates in a study of blood T cells in healthy people across ages. Study-wide results and caveats: When one million T cells were used, diversity estimates were thought to be underestimates.

There are 12 residues in the CDR3. Germline CDR1 reads SGDLS; CDR2 reads YYNGEE. Trimming took 3 bases from V and 5 from J, leaving 6 bases between them. Extractions gave at least 5.5 micrograms of total RNA per sample. Material: blood. J is TRBJ2-1 and V is TRBV9; a possible D gene is TRBD2 (6 bases). The sequence derives from a man younger than 40 in good health. CDR3 DNA sequence: TGTGCCAGCAGCGCGGGGGACAATGAGCAGTTCTTC. Protein sequence: CASSAGDNEQFF.